One T cell receptor (beta chain) is described in this entry. Its antigen is currently unknown. Read coverage stops 3 residues before the CDR3 terminus; the germline J gene supplies the remainder. The method was immunoSEQ multiplex PCR; TCRdb's version includes in-frame clones alone and lacks a portion of them. This sample's clone table lists about 28,000 clones. These data are taken from a study of T cells in women clearing cervical HPV infection. V lost 3 bases, J lost 8 bases, and 23 bases stayed unmatched. The length of the CDR3 is 20 residues. CDR1 is ENHRY and CDR2 is SYGVKD in the germline V gene. Study-level findings and limits: Controls had more TRBV6-7 (0.16%) than cases (roughly 0.11%).

The chain couples TRBV10-3 to TRBJ1-4; TRBD1 aligns across 8 bases. Material: blood buffy coat. The origin of this receptor is a woman aged 18 to 75 with a cervical HPV16 infection that either progressed to CIN3+ or cleared (not recorded which). CDR3 sequence reads: CAISDPDREGNTEFLEKLFF. The covered CDR3 bases are TGTGCCATCAGTGACCCGGACAGGGAAGGCAACACAGAGTTCCTCGAAAAA.